This T cell receptor beta chain was identified in a study of regulatory T cells in long-lasting Graves disease. Across the study: Persistence in Graves' disease denoted antithyroid drug use beyond 5 years alongside positive TSH receptor antibodies.

Trimming removed 0 bases from V and 6 bases from J, with 13 bases in between. CDR1 SGHKS and CDR2 YYEKEE come from the germline V gene (reference sequence). This CDR3 region has 15 residues. The TCR beta library used iRepertoire HTBI primers with Arm-PCR amplification of CDR3. Per the original methods: Sample data revealed approximately 62 TRBV and over eleven TRBJ segments. TCRdb redid the calling of the multiplex PCR reads with MiXCR, one entry per CDR3 protein. These V and J calls rely on TCRdb rather than the paper's analysis. The table includes hundreds of thousands of distinct CDR3 sequences, roughly 20% detected once. The time point here: persistent/refractory GD, antithyroid drugs over 5 years with positive TRAb. Extracted PBMC RNA gave rise to the TCR library.

V gene TRBV5-5 combines with J gene TRBJ1-5, with D possibly matching TRBD1 (5 bases). This clonotype was sampled from a female donor with Graves disease. The source was peripheral blood mononuclear cells (PBMCs), collected when the disease was refractory, from a patient treated with antithyroid drugs. The CDR3 loop is CASSLDTRGGQPQHF. CDR3 in DNA: TGTGCCAGCAGCTTGGACACACGCGGGGGTCAGCCCCAGCATTTT.